This T cell receptor (beta chain) is drawn from a study of cytomegalovirus exposure and HLA in healthy donors. Study-wide results and caveats: Accurate HLA-A and HLA-B prediction from TCR beta sequences was reported for most subjects.

About this clone: Its antigen is as yet unknown.

The PCR contained 60 Vbeta and 13 Jbeta primers. Some clones are missing from TCRdb's copy, which holds only in-frame ones; the method was immunoSEQ multiplex PCR. The data show around 200,000 clones, roughly 77% seen once. This sequence was found in a man between 25 and 39 years old in good health and CMV-seropositive. The sample was PBMCs.

The CDR3 loop reads CASSYRQGYEQYF. The CDR3 region has the DNA TGTGCCAGCAGTTACCGTCAGGGCTACGAGCAGTACTTC. The chain uses TRBV6-5 and TRBJ2-7; the D gene is possibly TRBD1 (5 bases). From germline, CDR1 is MNHEY and CDR2 SVGAGI. V was shortened by 2 bases and J by 3 bases, with 8 bases between the two germline ends. The CDR3 consists of 13 residues.